The clone carrying this TCR beta chain was recorded at least ten times. With V trimmed by 0 bases and J by 1 base, 5 bases remained unmatched. The CDR3 extends over 17 amino acids. This entry comes from a study of patients and donors after allogeneic stem cell transplantation. Using its own MiXCR run on the RT-PCR reads, TCRdb lists one record per CDR3 protein. The table lists about a million distinct CDR3 sequences, 15% to 20% of them singletons. This clonotype was obtained from a human donor who was either an allogeneic HSCT recipient or a stem cell or donor lymphocyte infusion donor (not recorded which). It is not recorded whose cells these are; they may come from a transplant donor. The chain combines TRBV12-3 or TRBV12-4 with TRBJ2-4; TRBD2 agrees at 8 bases. Material: blood, either unsorted or a sorted T cell fraction (not recorded which). CDR3 protein: CASSLAGGTSAKNIQYF. The DNA of the CDR3 is TGTGCCAGCAGTTTAGCGGGGGGGACTAGTGCCAAAAACATTCAGTACTTC.